This is a list of T cell receptor beta chains from one sample in a study of CD8 T cells in ankylosing spondylitis. TCRdb processed the 5' RACE reads anew with MiXCR; each CDR3 protein has one entry. The data contain around 540,000 distinct CDR3 sequences, approximately 12% of them singletons. Sequencing was carried out using blood, either unsorted or a sorted T cell fraction (not recorded which). The source is a male donor with ankylosing spondylitis. Each CDR3 is given with its conserved first and last residue. Fields, in order: clone size, J gene, D gene, V gene, CDR3 DNA, CDR3 protein. D genes are given only for firm matches. Size tells how often a clone was seen (once, few, many) or the class of an expanded clone, and some rows leave it out.

-,TRBJ1-5,-,TRBV27,TGTGCCAGCAGTTACACTCCCCAGGGATCGGGGGGGCCCCAGCATTTT,CASSYTPQGSGGPQHF
few,TRBJ1-4,-,TRBV5-1,TGCGCCAGCAGCTTCGAAGGGCAGGGCTGGGAAAAACTGTTTTTT,CASSFEGQGWEKLFF
few,TRBJ1-6,-,TRBV11-2,TGTGCCAGCAGCTTCTCCGGGGGGAATTCACCCCTCCACTTT,CASSFSGGNSPLHF
few,TRBJ2-7,TRBD2,TRBV5-6,TGTGCCAGCAGCTCCCCCGGGACTAGCGGGGGGAGCTCCTACGAGCAGTACTTC,CASSSPGTSGGSSYEQYF
few,TRBJ1-2,TRBD1,TRBV20-1,TGCAGTGCTCGGGACAGACTTGTTGGAGGCTACACCTTC,CSARDRLVGGYTF
few,TRBJ2-3,-,TRBV20-1,TGCAGTGCGAAGAGGTTCGGGGACGGTAGCACAGATACGCAGTATTTT,CSAKRFGDGSTDTQYF
few,TRBJ1-1,TRBD1,TRBV6-1,TGTGCCAGCGGGGACAGGGGGTACGGCACTGAAGCTTTCTTT,CASGDRGYGTEAFF
few,TRBJ2-3,-,TRBV12-3/TRBV12-4,TGTGCCAGCAGTCCCCGGGGAGGGGGGCTAACAGATACGCAGTATTTT,CASSPRGGGLTDTQYF
-,TRBJ2-1,-,TRBV5-1,TGCGCCAGCAGCTTGGGGGATGAGCAGATCTTC,CASSLGDEQIF
many,TRBJ2-1,-,TRBV24-1,TGTGCCACCAGTGCTCCACGGGGGCTAGCGGCTGAGCAGTTCTTC,CATSAPRGLAAEQFF
-,TRBJ2-2,-,TRBV6-2/TRBV6-3,TGTGCCAGCAGCCCACAGGGTGAGAGCGGGGAGCTGTTTTTT,CASSPQGESGELFF
-,TRBJ1-3,TRBD1,TRBV7-2,TGTGCCAGCAGCCAGGACAGGGGGGACACCATATATTTT,CASSQDRGDTIYF
few,TRBJ2-7,-,TRBV20-1,TGCAGTGCTAGAGGAAGAATGTTGGGACGACTCTACGAGCAGTACTTC,CSARGRMLGRLYEQYF
few,TRBJ2-2,-,TRBV20-1,TGCAGTGCTCGATCTACAGGAGGCCGGGAGCTGTTTTTT,CSARSTGGRELFF
few,TRBJ1-2,-,TRBV27,TGTGCCAGCAGTTTATCGAGTTGGGGTTATGGCTACACCTTC,CASSLSSWGYGYTF
many,TRBJ2-5,-,TRBV20-1,TGCAGTGCTAGTTCCTGGGAACCCACCCAATCAGAGACCCAGTACTTC,CSASSWEPTQSETQYF
-,TRBJ2-5,-,TRBV5-1,TGCGCCAGCAGCTTTAGGGTTGCAGAGACCCAGTACTTC,CASSFRVAETQYF
few,TRBJ2-1,-,TRBV7-9,TGTGCCAGCAGCTTGGCCAGGGGCACCTACAATGAGCAGTTCTTC,CASSLARGTYNEQFF
few,TRBJ1-1,TRBD1,TRBV5-1,TGCGCCAGCATCCCGGGACAGGGGACGGCCACTGAAGCTTTCTTT,CASIPGQGTATEAFF
-,TRBJ2-5,TRBD2,TRBV3-1,TGTGCCAGCAGCCAAGATAAAGCTAGCGGGAGCCAAGAGACCCAGTACTTC,CASSQDKASGSQETQYF
-,TRBJ2-3,TRBD2,TRBV12-3/TRBV12-4,TGTGCCAGCAGTTTAGTAATCCGGGAGGGGACAGATACGCAGTATTTT,CASSLVIREGTDTQYF
few,TRBJ2-1,-,TRBV7-2,TGTGCCAGCAGATTGGATTTGGGCTCCTACAATGAGCAGTTCTTC,CASRLDLGSYNEQFF
-,TRBJ2-1,-,TRBV30,TGTGCCTGGAGTACTGGGAGCAACAATGAGCAGTTCTTC,CAWSTGSNNEQFF
few,TRBJ1-6,TRBD1,TRBV7-6,TGTGCCAGCAGCCGCGGACAGGGGCCTTCTAATTCACCCCTCCACTTT,CASSRGQGPSNSPLHF
few,TRBJ2-1,TRBD2,TRBV27,TGTGCCAGCACTTTAATAGCGGGAGGGCAGGGTTTATACAATGAGCAGTTCTTC,CASTLIAGGQGLYNEQFF
-,TRBJ1-2,-,TRBV11-2,TGTGCCAGCCGAAGACAACGGGGCGCCGGGTATGGCTACACCTTC,CASRRQRGAGYGYTF
few,TRBJ2-7,TRBD2,TRBV6-2/TRBV6-3,TGTGCCAGCAGTCCCCTCCTGGAACCCAGCGGGACCTACGAGCAGTACTTC,CASSPLLEPSGTYEQYF
-,TRBJ2-5,-,TRBV12-3/TRBV12-4,TGTGCCAGCAGTATCGGAGCGGTCCAAGGGACCCAGTACTTC,CASSIGAVQGTQYF
many,TRBJ1-1,-,TRBV12-3/TRBV12-4,TGTGCCAGCAGTTTAGTGTCGTTTGGCACTGAAGCTTTCTTT,CASSLVSFGTEAFF
-,TRBJ2-3,TRBD1,TRBV24-1,TGTGCCACCAGTGTAGGGACAGAGAATACGCAGTATTTT,CATSVGTENTQYF
once,TRBJ2-4,-,TRBV5-6,TGTGCCAGCAGCTTTCAGGGGTCCAAAAACATTCAGTACTTC,CASSFQGSKNIQYF
few,TRBJ2-5,TRBD2,TRBV7-6,TGTGCCAGCAGCTCCGGGACTACTCAAGAGACCCAGTACTTC,CASSSGTTQETQYF
few,TRBJ2-7,TRBD2,TRBV11-2,TGTGCCAGCAGCTTAGCATCTAGCGGCCGATCCTCCTCCTACGAGCAGTACTTC,CASSLASSGRSSSYEQYF
-,TRBJ1-4,-,TRBV24-1,TGTGCCACCAGTGACCCTGCGCAGGGACGGGAACTGTTTTTT,CATSDPAQGRELFF
-,TRBJ1-1,-,TRBV20-1,TGCAGTGCTAGAGATCACGGTAGGATAGACACTGAAGCTTTCTTT,CSARDHGRIDTEAFF
many,TRBJ1-4,-,TRBV7-2,TGTGCCAGCAGCCCCAATCGGGCGGAAACTAATGAAAAACTGTTTTTT,CASSPNRAETNEKLFF
many,TRBJ1-1,-,TRBV10-3,TGTGCCATCAGTGACGACAGGATCTCCACTGAAGCTTTCTTT,CAISDDRISTEAFF
few,TRBJ2-5,-,TRBV20-1,TGCAGTGCTAGTCCCCGCCCGAATCCCGAGACCCAGTACTTC,CSASPRPNPETQYF
-,TRBJ2-5,TRBD1,TRBV20-1,TGCAGTGCTACAGGGGGCGCCATTTGGCAAGAGACCCAGTACTTC,CSATGGAIWQETQYF
many,TRBJ1-2,-,TRBV5-1,TGCGCCAGCAGCTTGAATTTGGGCGGCTACACCTTC,CASSLNLGGYTF
few,TRBJ2-5,TRBD1,TRBV12-3/TRBV12-4,TGTGCCACCCGCAGGGGGAACACCCAAGAGACCCAGTACTTC,CATRRGNTQETQYF
-,TRBJ2-2,-,TRBV7-9,TGTGCTCAAGGGGAGCTGTTTTTT,CAQGELFF
-,TRBJ2-2,-,TRBV2,TGTGCCAGCAGTGCGGCAGGGTTCACCGGGGAGCTGTTTTTT,CASSAAGFTGELFF
many,TRBJ2-3,-,TRBV24-1,TGTGCCACCAGTGATTTGCAACTAGATTCAGATACGCAGTATTTT,CATSDLQLDSDTQYF
few,TRBJ2-1,-,TRBV24-1,TGTGCCACCAGTGATACGGGCCCCCTCAGAAGTGAGCAGTTCTTC,CATSDTGPLRSEQFF
many,TRBJ2-1,TRBD2,TRBV12-3/TRBV12-4,TGTGCCACCCTCGGACTAGCGACCGATGAGCAGTTCTTC,CATLGLATDEQFF
many,TRBJ2-3,-,TRBV24-1,TGTGCCACCAGTGGAATGGCAGGGGGGAACGCAGATACGCAGTATTTT,CATSGMAGGNADTQYF
few,TRBJ2-5,-,TRBV3-1,TGTGCCAGCAGCCACTCACGGGAGACCCAGTACTTC,CASSHSRETQYF
-,TRBJ2-3,TRBD2,TRBV9,TGTGCCAGCAGCGTAGATTTAGCGGGAGTGGGTAGAGATACGCAGTATTTT,CASSVDLAGVGRDTQYF